This T cell receptor (beta chain) emerged from a study of immune heterogeneity within non-small cell lung tumors (dated by TCRdb to about 2018). With regard to the full study: By histology, the tumors were 4 squamous cell carcinomas, about ten non-squamous carcinomas and 1 tumor not otherwise specified. For mutant peptides 8 to 11 amino acids long, netMHCpan-3.0 predicted neoantigen binding to the HLA alleles of each patient. TCR repertoires were analyzed from 60 or so tumor loci of approximately 16 patients, while transcriptome data covered only 40 to 50 loci from approximately 11 patients. To examine intratumoral immune heterogeneity, the study used whole-exome sequencing, RNA-seq and TCR beta repertoire sequencing on multiple spatially distinct regions of each NSCLC tumor.

Relative to its sample, this clonotype is medium-sized (0.01 to 0.1%). There is no known antigen for this receptor. Within one base of it there is no much larger clone, and no base qualities were kept. The TCR template was genomic DNA extracted from bulk tumor tissue, and approximately 650 ng of gDNA was amplified for each sample. During surgery, multiple biopsies were taken from each primary tumor and placed as far apart as possible within the tumor mass. The study cohort was described as untreated, and patients were newly diagnosed NSCLC cases undergoing curative surgery. The donor group was made up of approximately 16 newly diagnosed non-small cell lung cancer patients undergoing surgery with curative intent. Resected tumor masses were reviewed by two independent pathologists. Sequencing was performed only on DNA and RNA samples of high quality. The study at large found these results: Local tumor mutational burden and local T-cell repertoire clonality had a statistically significant but moderate positive correlation (R roughly 0.35). Individual patients mostly had different high-frequency TCR beta clonotypes. Within a patient, identical dominant CDR3B clonotypes were found to recur across loci, yet unique high-frequency clones were also harbored in different tumor locations.

The TCR beta CDR3 region was amplified with a multiplex PCR system whose first round ran for about 9 cycles using 32 V-gene forward primers and 13 J-gene reverse primers. The first PCR round was done with a QIAGEN Multiplex PCR Kit, and the primer sequences were filed in Chinese patent CN105087789A. Illumina universal primers were attached in a second round of PCR run with the Phusion High-Fidelity PCR Kit. TCR libraries were paired-end sequenced at 151 bp read length on the Illumina HiSeq X Ten platform. The published analysis was carried out like this. Cutadapt removed reads without multiplex PCR primers, PEAR merged read pairs, and MiXCR with default settings called CDR3 regions. Shannon entropy measured repertoire diversity, and clonality was calculated as one minus the Shannon entropy divided by the ln of the count of productive unique sequences. Clonotypes present at frequencies of at least 0.5% were defined as dominant or high-frequency T-cell clones. The raw public data were reprocessed by TCRdb itself: fastp quality trimming at Q25, MiXCR clonotype calling, in-frame beta chains only. One record per CDR3 amino acid sequence lists the most common genes and DNA. V and J calls and clone size were set by TCRdb, not the authors. Present in this sample are 10,000 to 13,000 distinct CDR3 sequences, more than 25% of which were seen just once. Together, the top ten hold 21% of the sample.

Relative to germline, V is 1 base shorter and J is 4 bases shorter, with 5 bases between their ends. From cysteine to phenylalanine, the CDR3 is 14 amino acids long. This entry keeps only the CDR3 DNA: 42 bases, framed from base 1. Via the germline V gene, CDR1 is SGHAT and CDR2 FQNNGV. The sequenced sample was lung tumor tissue. The sequence was collected from a woman in her fifties or sixties with non-small cell lung cancer. The chain uses TRBV11-2 and TRBJ2-6; the D gene cannot be resolved reliably. The CDR3 is CASSLVDGANVLTF. The nucleotides are TGTGCCAGCAGCTTAGTCGACGGGGCCAACGTCCTGACTTTC.